What follows describes a single T cell receptor beta chain. The antigen is not known. TCRB CDR3 was amplified from 2 ug genomic DNA or less. Profiling relied on immunoSEQ multiplex PCR, and the TCRdb table lists in-frame clones only, not all of them. Of under 100,000 clones listed, about 85% are singletons. The sample comes from a study of glioma-infiltrating T cells after dendritic cell vaccination. On the study more broadly: Between about 2003 and 2013, patients got autologous tumor lysate-pulsed dendritic cell vaccines.

Study-wide findings and caveats: No direct clonality-survival link was found; a diverse polyclonal response may matter. Few patients contributed both blood and tumor specimens.

This CDR3 spans 13 amino acids. The germline CDR1 and CDR2 sequences are SGHTA and FQGTGA. Trimming cost V 1 base and J 6 bases, with 7 bases left between them. The V and J genes are TRBV7-3 and TRBJ2-1, with a possible D match to TRBD2 (5 bases). The sample in question was blood, obtained before dendritic cell vaccination. The clonotype was recovered from a human donor with glioblastoma. Written as DNA, the CDR3 is TGTGCCAGCAGCTTAAGTGGGAGCAATGAGCAGTTCTTC. It is translated as CASSLSGSNEQFF.